These 6 T cell receptor beta chains were all obtained from the same sample, sequenced in a study of blood T cell repertoires in COVID-19. Profiled with immunoSEQ multiplex PCR; TCRdb holds only in-frame clones, not every one. The sample holds about 78,000 clones, approximately 86% seen once. Source material: peripheral blood. All receptors derive from a man aged 50-60 years with active or convalescent COVID-19.

This chain uses TRBV6-5 with TRBJ1-1, with D possibly matching TRBD1 (6 bases). V shed 6 bases and J shed 4 bases, with 12 bases lying between them. CDR1 MNHEY and CDR2 SVGAGI come from the germline V gene. CDR3 length: 13 residues. The CDR3 DNA reads TGTGCCAGCAGCACAGGGTCGGTCACTGAAGCTTTCTTT. Encoded protein: CASSTGSVTEAFF.

Written as DNA, the CDR3 is TGTGCCAGCAGCCAAGATTCCAGAAACATTCAGTACTTC. Translation gives CASSQDSRNIQYF. The chain links TRBV3-1 (or the pseudogene TRBV3-2) to TRBJ2-4; no clear D. The germline V gene has CDR1 LGHDT and CDR2 YNNKEL (reference sequence). This CDR3 region has 13 residues. V shed 0 bases and J shed 6 bases, with 6 bases lying between them.

The rearrangement links TRBV6-2 or TRBV6-3 to TRBJ2-7; TRBD2 aligns across 10 bases. Germline trimming cut 6 bases from V and 2 bases from J; bases unmatched to any gene: 13. This CDR3 has 17 amino acids. Germline V gene lookup returns CDR1 MNHEY and CDR2 SVGEGT. The CDR3 bases are TGTGCCAGCAGCCCTACGCTCTCCGGGACTAGCGCCTACGAGCAGTACGTC. The encoded protein is CASSPTLSGTSAYEQYV.

This clone has a handful of counts. The V and J genes are TRBV2 and TRBJ1-1, with no clear D. Germline CDR1 and CDR2: SNHLY and FYNNEI. The CDR3 is 14 amino acids. V lost 2 bases and J lost 3, with 10 bases in between. The CDR3 DNA reads TGTGCCAGCAGTGAAATCAGAGGATACACTGAAGCTTTCTTT. This gives the protein CASSEIRGYTEAFF.

The chain carries TRBV5-1 and TRBJ2-6, with TRBD1 matching over 8 bases. CDR3 length equals 16 residues. Germline CDR1 reads SGHRS; CDR2 reads YFSETQ. The V segment lost 2 bases and the J segment 4 bases; nucleotides outside the gene matches: 5. As DNA, the CDR3 is TGCGCCAGCAGCTTACCAGGGGGCGCCGGGGCCAACGTCCTGACTTTC. Its protein product is CASSLPGGAGANVLTF.

The chain recombines TRBV12-3 or TRBV12-4 with TRBJ1-1; no clear D. The V gene lost 5 bases and the J gene lost 7 bases, with 8 bases spanning the gap. This CDR3 has 11 amino acids. The CDR3 DNA is TGTGCCAGCAGTACGATAGATGAAGCTTTCTTT. As protein: CASSTIDEAFF.